This entry is about one T cell receptor (beta chain). Its antigen is as yet unknown. Profiling relied on immunoSEQ multiplex PCR, and the TCRdb table lists in-frame clones only, not all of them. The table shows 150,000 to 200,000 clones, with roughly 88% occurring only once. This entry is derived from a study of T cell responses to AZD1222 COVID-19 vaccine. The CDR3 has 16 amino acids. Study results and caveats: Donors skewed white British and female; clonal diversity was possibly underestimated. Only a handful of people who got AZD1222 tested seropositive at baseline.

The source is an adult who received the AZD1222 COVID-19 vaccine. The genes are TRBV21-1 and TRBJ2-1; the table's TRBD2 call for D was not verified on the DNA. TRBV21-1 represents a pseudogene. Source: peripheral blood, taken 28 days after the second AZD1222 dose. The CDR3 nucleotides are TGTGCCAGCAGCAAAGAAACGCGGGAGAGGCACAATGAGCAGTTCTTC. This translates into CASSKETRERHNEQFF.